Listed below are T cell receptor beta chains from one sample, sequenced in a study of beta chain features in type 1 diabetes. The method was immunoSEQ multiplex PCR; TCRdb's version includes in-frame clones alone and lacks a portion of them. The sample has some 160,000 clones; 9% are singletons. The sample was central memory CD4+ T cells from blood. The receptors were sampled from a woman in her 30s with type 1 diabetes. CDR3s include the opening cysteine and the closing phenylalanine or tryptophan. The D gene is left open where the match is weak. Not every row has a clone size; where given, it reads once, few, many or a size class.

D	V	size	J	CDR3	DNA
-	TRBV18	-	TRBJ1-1	CASSPGLGVPEAFF	TGTGCCAGCTCACCAGGCCTCGGGGTGCCTGAAGCTTTCTTT
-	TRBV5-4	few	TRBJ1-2	CASSLESGQGGYTF	TGTGCCAGCAGCCTTGAAAGCGGGCAAGGTGGCTACACCTTC
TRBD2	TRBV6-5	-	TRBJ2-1	CASSYSSSGIYNEQFF	TGTGCCAGCAGTTACTCTTCTAGCGGGATTTACAATGAGCAGTTCTTC
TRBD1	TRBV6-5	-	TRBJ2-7	CASSAGQVVYF	TGTGCCAGCAGTGCGGGACAGGTGGTCTACTTC
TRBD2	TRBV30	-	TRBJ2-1	CAWTSGRDLQFF	TGTGCCTGGACTAGCGGGAGGGACTTGCAGTTCTTC
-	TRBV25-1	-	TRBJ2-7	CASSRGSYEQYF	TGTGCCAGCAGCCGAGGTTCCTACGAGCAGTACTTC
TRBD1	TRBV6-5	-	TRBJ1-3	CASRTPDRAGNTIYF	TGTGCCAGCAGAACGCCCGACAGGGCTGGAAACACCATATATTTT
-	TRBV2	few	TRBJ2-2	CASSRDTGELFF	TGTGCCAGCAGTAGAGACACCGGGGAGCTGTTTTTT
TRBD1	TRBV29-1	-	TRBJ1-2	CSVGPGQDRGYTF	TGCAGCGTTGGCCCGGGACAGGATAGGGGCTACACCTTC
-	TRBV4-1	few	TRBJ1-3	CASSQFSGRGINTIYF	TGCGCCAGCAGCCAATTTAGTGGGCGGGGTATTAACACCATATATTTT
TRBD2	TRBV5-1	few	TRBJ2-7	CASSLGLADEQYF	TGCGCCAGCAGCTTGGGACTAGCAGACGAGCAGTACTTC
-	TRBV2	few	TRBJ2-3	CASSAGSSTDTQYF	TGTGCCAGCAGTGCCGGGTCTAGCACAGATACGCAGTATTTT
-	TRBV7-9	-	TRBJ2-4	CASSPGNIQYF	TGTGCCAGCAGCCCAGGCAACATTCAGTACTTC
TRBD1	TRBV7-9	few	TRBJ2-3	CASSWGTGDMDTQYF	TGTGCCAGCAGCTGGGGGACAGGGGATATGGATACGCAGTATTTT
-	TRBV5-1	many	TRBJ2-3	CASSEDSITDTQYF	TGCGCCAGCAGCGAGGACAGCATCACAGATACGCAGTATTTT
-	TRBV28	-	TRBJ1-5	CASSTHWGESNQPQHF	TGTGCCAGCAGTACCCACTGGGGGGAGAGCAATCAGCCCCAGCATTTT
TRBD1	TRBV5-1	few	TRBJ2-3	CASSSSGQGRTDTQYF	TGCGCCAGCAGCTCATCGGGACAGGGGAGGACAGATACGCAGTATTTT
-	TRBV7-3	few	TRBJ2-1	CASSRGITNEQFF	TGTGCCAGCAGCAGAGGGATTACAAACGAGCAGTTCTTC
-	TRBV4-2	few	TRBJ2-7	CASSQDYNYEQYF	TGTGCCAGCAGCCAAGATTATAACTACGAGCAGTACTTC
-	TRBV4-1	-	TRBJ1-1	CASSQPDRKLIRNTEAFF	TGCGCCAGCAGCCAACCCGACAGGAAGCTAATCAGAAACACTGAAGCTTTCTTT